These 16 T cell receptor beta chains were all obtained from the same sample, sequenced in a study of graft-versus-host responses after intestinal transplantation. Assay: immunoSEQ multiplex PCR; the TCRdb copy retains only in-frame clones and omits some. Among around 49,000 clones listed, about 90% were seen once. No cognate antigen is known for these TCRs. Sequenced material: unstimulated CD4+ T cells sorted from spleen or lymph node cells, taken before transplant. These TCRs come from a human donor who was the organ donor for an intestinal transplant.

This clone was counted between two and nine times. This chain links TRBV2 with TRBJ1-1; 8 bases align to TRBD1. In germline, CDR1 is SNHLY, CDR2 FYNNEI. This CDR3 has 13 amino acids. V gave up 5 bases and J gave up 8 bases; unmatched junction bases: 7. CDR3 in amino acids: CASSYTGGGEAFF. The CDR3 DNA sequence: TGTGCCAGCAGTTATACAGGGGGGGGAGAAGCTTTCTTT.

CDR3 nucleotide sequence: TGTGCCAGCAGCCTTTTGGGCGAAAAACTGTTTTTT. Amino acids: CASSLLGEKLFF. This chain joins TRBV7-9 and TRBJ1-4; D not certain. Germline CDR1 reads SEHNR; CDR2 reads FQNEAQ (reference sequence). The CDR3 totals 12 residues. V lost 5 bases and J 8 bases, leaving 9 bases between the germline ends.

V gene TRBV6-5 combines with J gene TRBJ2-7; 10 bases are shared with TRBD1. The CDR3 contains 14 residues. Germline lookup yields CDR1 MNHEY and CDR2 SVGAGI. Trimming at V came to 7 bases and at J to 3 bases, leaving 6 bases not matched to a gene. The CDR3 DNA reads as TGTGCCAGCAACCCCGGGACAGGGGTCTACGAGCAGTACTTC. Protein sequence: CASNPGTGVYEQYF.

The V gene is TRBV7-3, the J gene TRBJ2-3; 7 nucleotides line up with TRBD2. The CDR3 contains 20 residues. The V segment lost 4 bases and the J segment 5 bases; nucleotides outside the gene matches: 24. Germline loops: CDR1 SGHTA, CDR2 FQGTGA. As DNA, the CDR3 is TGTGCCAGCAGCTGGTATAGGGGCCTTCTGTGGGAGGGCCTCGGAGATACGCAGTATTTT. This gives the protein CASSWYRGLLWEGLGDTQYF.

The J gene is TRBJ2-1, the V gene TRBV29-1; D may be TRBD1 (5 bases). The CDR3 runs to 15 residues. The germline CDR1 and CDR2 sequences are SQVTM and ANQGSEA. V lost 7 bases and J 0 bases, leaving 16 bases between the germline ends. For the CDR3, the DNA is TGCAGCGCGCGACCGACAGCCTACTCCTACAATGAGCAGTTCTTC. Its protein product is CSARPTAYSYNEQFF.

The chain joins TRBV7-3 to TRBJ2-7; the match to TRBD2 covers 11 bases. From germline, CDR1 is SGHTA and CDR2 FQGTGA. The CDR3 is 15 amino acids. Trimming cost V 1 base and J 7 bases; bases outside gene matches: 6. Written as DNA, the CDR3 is TGTGCCAGCAGCTTAAGTGCTAGCGGGAGGATTGAGCAGTACTTC. Amino acids: CASSLSASGRIEQYF.

This clone was found once. The V call is TRBV7-8, the J call TRBJ2-7; D may be TRBD2 (5 bases). CDR3 length equals 13 residues. V gave up 6 bases and J gave up 5 bases, with 14 bases separating them. Germline CDR1 SGHVS, CDR2 FQNEAQ. CDR3 in DNA: TGTGCCAGCAGGGACTTGCCGACTCACGAGCAGTACTTC. Amino acid sequence: CASRDLPTHEQYF.

This rearrangement joins TRBV6-5 to TRBJ1-5, with TRBD1 identical over 8 bases. Trimming took 5 bases from V and 4 from J; bases not matched to a gene: 7. The length of the CDR3 is 15 residues. The germline V gene has CDR1 MNHEY and CDR2 SVGAGI. CDR3 amino acids: CASSPDRAKNQPQHF. Here the CDR3 DNA reads TGTGCCAGCAGTCCGGACAGGGCGAAGAATCAGCCCCAGCATTTT.

This clone was seen only once. The V and J genes are TRBV7-3 and TRBJ2-1, with 8 bases identical to TRBD2. After removal of 5 bases from V and 7 bases from J, the junction contained 19 bases not matched to a gene. This CDR3 has 18 residues. The V gene's germline CDR1 is SGHTA and CDR2 FQGTGA. Here the CDR3 DNA reads TGTGCCAGCAGCCAAACCCCATTGCCGGGAGGGCCGGGGAATGAGCAGTTCTTC. Encoded protein: CASSQTPLPGGPGNEQFF.

The CDR3 sequence is CASSERGEYNEQFF. The CDR3 DNA reads TGTGCCAGCAGTGAACGGGGGGAATACAATGAGCAGTTCTTC. This chain links TRBV6-1 with TRBJ2-1, with 7 bases aligning to TRBD2. The germline gives CDR1 MNHNS, CDR2 SASEGT. This CDR3 comprises 14 residues. The ends lost 2 bases at V and 4 bases at J; junction bases unmatched: 2.

The rearrangement joins TRBV6-1 to TRBJ2-5; D is possibly TRBD2 (7 bases). The CDR3 sequence is 15 residues long. CDR1 is MNHNS, CDR2 SASEGT, per germline. Trimming shortened V by 10 bases and J by 1 base, and 19 bases separated the two germline ends. Here the CDR3 reads CATRRAGDIQETQYF. DNA of the CDR3: TGTGCCACCCGGCGTGCGGGGGACATCCAAGAGACCCAGTACTTC.

The chain is built from TRBV30 and TRBJ1-1, with 8 bases that match TRBD1. Per the germline V gene, CDR1 is GTSNPN and CDR2 is SVGIG (reference sequence). J lost 1 base, V lost 0 bases, and 10 bases had no gene match. The CDR3 contains 17 residues. The CDR3 loop reads CAWSVQGVIKENTEAFF. CDR3 DNA sequence: TGTGCCTGGAGTGTACAGGGGGTGATTAAGGAGAACACTGAAGCTTTCTTT. Based on the CDR3 plus reference TRBV30 and TRBJ1-1, the full variable domain is SQTIHQWPATLVQPVGSPLSLECTVEGTSNPNLYWYRQAAGRGLQLLFYSVGIGQISSEVPQNLSASRPQDRQFILSSKKLLLSDSGFYLCAWSVQGVIKENTEAFFGQGTRLTVV.

The rearrangement links TRBV29-1 to TRBJ2-3; 10 bases align to TRBD2. CDR3 length equals 15 residues. The V gene end was trimmed by 2 bases and the J gene end by 5 bases; junction bases not matched to a gene: 7. CDR1 is SQVTM and CDR2 is ANQGSEA in the germline V gene. CDR3 in amino acids: CSVEISGRPRDTQYF. The CDR3 DNA sequence: TGCAGCGTTGAAATTAGCGGGAGGCCGAGAGATACGCAGTATTTT.

The chain links TRBV7-9 to TRBJ2-7, with TRBD1 matching 10 bases. This CDR3 region has 14 residues. CDR1 and CDR2 from the germline V gene are SEHNR and FQNEAQ (reference sequence). V trimming: 8 bases; J trimming: 4 bases; junction bases outside the gene matches: 8. The CDR3 DNA reads TGTGCCAGCCCAACCGGGACAGGGGATTACGAGCAGTACTTC. Encoded protein: CASPTGTGDYEQYF.

This chain joins TRBV4-3 and TRBJ1-2; possible D gene TRBD1, 6 bases. This CDR3 has 15 amino acids. Looked up from germline, CDR1 is LGHNA and CDR2 is YSLEER. V was cut by 1 base and J by 4 bases, with 13 bases left in between. The CDR3 DNA reads TGCGCCAGCAGCCAAGTGAGGGGGGGGGCCTATGGCTACACCTTC. Protein product: CASSQVRGGAYGYTF.

V is TRBV5-1 and J is TRBJ2-1; 7 nucleotides agree with TRBD2. Germline CDR1 SGHRS, CDR2 YFSETQ. The junction had 14 bases not matched to a gene; V was cut back by 4 bases and J by 4 bases. The CDR3 is made up of 17 amino acids. DNA for the CDR3: TGCGCCAGCAGCCCGACGGGGTATAGCGGGTTTTACAATGAGCAGTTCTTC. It is translated as CASSPTGYSGFYNEQFF. The entire variable domain, with the rest obtained from reference TRBV5-1 and TRBJ2-1, is as follows: KAGVTQTPRYLIKTRGQQVTLSCSPISGHRSVSWYQQTPGQGLQFLFEYFSETQRNKGNFPGRFSGRQFSNSRSEMNVSTLELGDSALYLCASSPTGYSGFYNEQFFGPGTRLTVL.